Listed here are 15 T cell receptor beta chains from one sample, sequenced in a study of STAT5B mutations in CD4+ large granular lymphocyte leukemia. Only in-frame clones appear in the TCRdb table, and some are missing; sequencing was by immunoSEQ multiplex PCR. The sample has about 31,000 clones; around 90% are singletons. Material for sequencing was CD4+ T cells from blood buffy coats. All receptors come from a human donor in good health.

The rearrangement uses TRBV9 and TRBJ2-7, with D possibly TRBD1 on 6 matching bases. The CDR3 has 14 amino acids. Germline V lookup: CDR1 SGDLS, CDR2 YYNGEE. V was cut by 3 bases and J by 5 bases, with 15 bases left in between. The CDR3 is CASSETAGTHEQYF. DNA for the CDR3: TGTGCCAGCAGCGAGACCGCCGGGACACACGAGCAGTACTTC.

This chain uses TRBV19 with TRBJ2-1; 12 bases are shared with TRBD2. CDR1 and CDR2 (germline): LNHDA, SQIVND (reference sequence). V was pared by 5 bases and J by 15 bases, with 8 bases of the junction left unmatched. CDR3 length equals 13 residues. CDR3 region: CASSPPSGRGWFF. CDR3 in DNA: TGTGCCAGTAGTCCTCCTAGCGGGAGGGGTTGGTTCTTC.

V is TRBV2 and J is TRBJ1-5, with D unresolved. The CDR3 has 12 amino acids. V dropped 6 bases and J dropped 2 bases, with 5 bases sitting between them. Germline assignment: CDR1 SNHLY and CDR2 FYNNEI. The CDR3 loop reads CASRAGNQPQHF. CDR3 bases: TGTGCCAGCAGGGCGGGCAATCAGCCCCAGCATTTT.

The rearrangement links TRBV2 to TRBJ2-5, with 13 bases fitting TRBD2. The CDR3 runs to 17 residues. V shed 1 base, J shed 1 base, and the junction held 3 bases outside the gene matches. In germline, CDR1 is SNHLY, CDR2 FYNNEI. Here the CDR3 reads CASSEGGTSGVQETQYF. The CDR3 DNA reads TGTGCCAGCAGTGAAGGGGGGACTAGCGGGGTCCAAGAGACCCAGTACTTC. The entire variable domain, with the rest obtained from reference TRBV2 and TRBJ2-5, is as follows: EPEVTQTPSHQVTQMGQEVILRCVPISNHLYFYWYRQILGQKVEFLVSFYNNEISEKSEIFDDQFSVERPDGSNFTLKIRSTKLEDSAMYFCASSEGGTSGVQETQYFGPGTRLLVL.

Note on this clone: One end of the junction fails to match germline, which may point to a read error. This sequence joins TRBV28 and TRBJ1-4, with D unresolved. CDR1 and CDR2 (germline): MDHEN, SYDVKM. CDR3 size: 15 residues. CDR3 loop: CASSSRSSTNEKLFF. The CDR3 nucleotides are TGTGCCAGCAGTTCCCGGAGCTCAACAAATGAAAAACTGTTTTTT.

The chain is built from TRBV7-9 and TRBJ1-6; perhaps TRBD1 as D (5 bases). Germline assignment: CDR1 SEHNR and CDR2 FQNEAQ (reference sequence). Trimming removed 2 bases from V and 5 bases from J, with 7 bases in between. The CDR3 covers 14 residues. CDR3 DNA: TGTGCCAGCAGCTTACCGGGGGATAATTCACCCCTCCACTTT. This gives the protein CASSLPGDNSPLHF.

As for this clone: Because the CDR3's place on the DNA is in doubt, the DNA is left out and the CDR3 is given as listed by TCRdb. The chain combines TRBV28 with TRBJ2-7. Germline lookup yields CDR1 MDHEN and CDR2 SYDVKM. The CDR3 is 13 amino acids long, termini counted. This CDR3 is CASKGPWASGSYF.

V and J are TRBV7-2 and TRBJ2-6; 10 bases line up with TRBD1. CDR3 size: 18 residues. Germline-derived CDR1 and CDR2 are SGHTA and FQGNSA. V lost 5 bases and J lost 4; bases outside the gene matches: 11. The CDR3 here is CASSLRDRGIWGANVLTF. CDR3 in DNA: TGTGCCAGCAGCCTCCGGGACAGGGGAATATGGGGGGCCAACGTCCTGACTTTC.

The genes are TRBV14 and TRBJ2-5, with D unresolved. The CDR3 loop spans 14 amino acids. Germline V gene data show CDR1 as SGHDN and CDR2 as FVKESK. V lost 1 base and J lost 1, with 7 bases in between. CDR3 coding DNA: TGTGCCAGCAGCCAAGTCGGGCTCCAAGAGACCCAGTACTTC. This translates into CASSQVGLQETQYF. The whole variable domain, filled in from reference TRBV14 and TRBJ2-5, reads EAGVTQFPSHSVIEKGQTVTLRCDPISGHDNLYWYRRVMGKEIKFLLHFVKESKQDESGMPNNRFLAERTGGTYSTLKVQPAELEDSGVYFCASSQVGLQETQYFGPGTRLLVL.

V and J are TRBV9 and TRBJ1-4; D possibly corresponds to TRBD1 (5 bases). Germline CDR1 reads SGDLS; CDR2 reads YYNGEE. The ends were cut back, 0 bases at V and 7 bases at J, with 16 bases in the middle. This CDR3 has 16 residues. The CDR3 DNA reads TGTGCCAGCAGCGTAGGGGGAACAGGTTTTGGTGAAAAACTGTTTTTT. Translated: CASSVGGTGFGEKLFF.

The chain joins TRBV6-5 to TRBJ2-5; TRBD1 matches 9 bases. The germline CDR1 and CDR2 sequences are MNHEY and SVGAGI. V was pared by 5 bases and J by 7 bases, with 8 bases of the junction left unmatched. The CDR3 has 14 amino acids. CDR3 protein: CASSTDRGSGTQYF. The CDR3 DNA reads as TGTGCCAGCAGTACCGACAGGGGGTCAGGGACCCAGTACTTC.

This clone was observed once. This chain's CDR3 is CASSSGGTAGYEQYF. The DNA of the CDR3 is TGTGCCAGCAGTTCGGGCGGGACGGCGGGCTACGAGCAGTACTTC. The rearrangement joins TRBV5-4 to TRBJ2-7; perhaps TRBD2 as D (6 bases). The CDR3 contains 15 residues. Germline-derived CDR1 and CDR2 are SGHNT and YYREEE (reference sequence). V gave up 5 bases and J gave up 3 bases, with 18 bases separating them.

The V call is TRBV19, the J call TRBJ1-5; D is perhaps TRBD1 (5 bases). Germline V lookup: CDR1 LNHDA, CDR2 SQIVND (reference sequence). Trimming took 1 base from V and 4 from J, leaving 8 bases between them. The CDR3 length is 14 residues. The DNA for the CDR3 is TGTGCCAGTAGTATAGCGCGGGGGAATCAGCCCCAGCATTTT. Protein sequence: CASSIARGNQPQHF.

This clone was picked up one time. This chain connects TRBV29-1 to TRBJ2-1; 9 nucleotides agree with TRBD2. The V gene end was trimmed by 3 bases and the J gene end by 7 bases; junction bases not matched to a gene: 7. Germline-derived CDR1 and CDR2 are SQVTM and ANQGSEA. The CDR3 consists of 14 residues. CDR3 DNA: TGCAGCGTTGATCCTAGCGGGACTGGAAATGAGCAGTTCTTC. Protein: CSVDPSGTGNEQFF.

V is TRBV10-3 and J is TRBJ1-5; possibly TRBD1 for D (5 bases). V was clipped by 3 bases and J by 2 bases, with 14 bases between them. The CDR3 is made up of 16 amino acids. Germline V CDR1 and CDR2: ENHRY, SYGVKD. For the CDR3, the DNA is TGTGCCATCAGTGAAATGGGGCCCGGGGGCAATCAGCCCCAGCATTTT. As protein: CAISEMGPGGNQPQHF.